This TCR beta chain was sequenced during a study of T cell responses to AZD1222 COVID-19 vaccine. Study-wide results and limits: CD4 TCRs associated with vaccination spanned spike, dominating at 160-218 and 743-854. Repertoire sampling happened only post peak T cell response. Nearly half of the spike-specific TCRs reportedly recognize variant regions that carry no mutations. Of the AZD1222 recipients, only 5 or 6 were seropositive at baseline.

V was cut by 2 bases and J by 6 bases, with 26 bases left in between. The CDR3 length is 19 residues. Germline V lookup: CDR1 SGHRS, CDR2 YFSETQ. TCRdb's copy holds only in-frame clones and misses some; the assay was immunoSEQ multiplex PCR. The data hold 86,000 or so clones, with under 95% observed a single time. Turning to this clone: Its matching antigen is unknown.

The V gene is TRBV5-1, the J gene TRBJ2-2, with D hard to call. This TCR came from an adult in good health. The sequencing used peripheral blood, collected on day 0 of AZD1222 vaccination. Here the CDR3 DNA reads TGCGCCAGCAGCTTTGTCTTTATTCAACGGCTAGTGGGCGCCGGGGAGCTGTTTTTT. It is translated as CASSFVFIQRLVGAGELFF.